This record looks at one T cell receptor beta chain sequence and its context. CDR1 is ENHRY, CDR2 SYGVKD, per germline. This CDR3 spans 16 amino acids. V trimming: 2 bases; J trimming: 5 bases; junction bases outside the gene matches: 9. The data were taken from a study of cytomegalovirus exposure and HLA in healthy donors. Primers: 60 Vbeta forward and 13 Jbeta reverse. Generated by immunoSEQ multiplex PCR, the TCRdb table keeps only in-frame clones and is missing some. The data show 150,000 to 200,000 clones, about 71% seen once. The sample taken for sequencing was PBMCs. This receptor was obtained from a man aged 45-60 years in good health and CMV-seronegative. The chain employs TRBV10-3 and TRBJ1-2; TRBD1 matches 9 bases. This chain's CDR3 is CAISEPGQGLGYGYTF. The CDR3 DNA follows: TGTGCCATCAGTGAGCCGGGACAGGGTTTAGGATATGGCTACACCTTC.